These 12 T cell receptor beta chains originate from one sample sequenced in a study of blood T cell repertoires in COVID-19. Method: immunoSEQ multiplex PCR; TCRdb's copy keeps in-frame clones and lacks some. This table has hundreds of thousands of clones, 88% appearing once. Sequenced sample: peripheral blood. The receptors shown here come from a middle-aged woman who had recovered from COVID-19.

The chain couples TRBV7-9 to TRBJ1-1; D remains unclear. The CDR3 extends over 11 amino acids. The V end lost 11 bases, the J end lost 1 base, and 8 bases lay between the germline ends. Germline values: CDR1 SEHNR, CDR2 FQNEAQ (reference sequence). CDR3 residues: CALGRNTEAFF. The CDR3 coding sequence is TGTGCCTTGGGCCGGAACACTGAAGCTTTCTTT.

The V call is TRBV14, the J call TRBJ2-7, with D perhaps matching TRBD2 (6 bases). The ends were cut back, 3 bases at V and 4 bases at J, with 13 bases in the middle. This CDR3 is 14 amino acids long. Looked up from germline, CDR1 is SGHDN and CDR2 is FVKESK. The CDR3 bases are TGTGCCAGCAGCCAGTTGCGGGGTCGGTACGAGCAGTACTTC. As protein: CASSQLRGRYEQYF.

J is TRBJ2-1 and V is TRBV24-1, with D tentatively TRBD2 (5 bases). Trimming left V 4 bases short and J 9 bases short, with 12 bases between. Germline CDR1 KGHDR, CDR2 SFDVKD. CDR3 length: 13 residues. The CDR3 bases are TGTGCCACCAGTGACCCACTAGAATCTGAGCAGTTCTTC. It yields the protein CATSDPLESEQFF.

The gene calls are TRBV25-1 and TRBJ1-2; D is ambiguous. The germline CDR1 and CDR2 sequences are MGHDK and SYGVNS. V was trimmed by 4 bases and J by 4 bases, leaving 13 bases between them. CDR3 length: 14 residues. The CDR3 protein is CASSAPGQIYGYTF. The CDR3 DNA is TGTGCCAGCAGTGCACCTGGGCAAATCTATGGCTACACCTTC.

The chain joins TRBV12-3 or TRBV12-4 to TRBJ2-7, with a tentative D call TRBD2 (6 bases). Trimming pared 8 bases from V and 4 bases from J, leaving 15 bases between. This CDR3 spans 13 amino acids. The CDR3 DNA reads TGTGCCAGCCGGAGGGGAGGTGGGTACGAGCAGTACTTC. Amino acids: CASRRGGGYEQYF.

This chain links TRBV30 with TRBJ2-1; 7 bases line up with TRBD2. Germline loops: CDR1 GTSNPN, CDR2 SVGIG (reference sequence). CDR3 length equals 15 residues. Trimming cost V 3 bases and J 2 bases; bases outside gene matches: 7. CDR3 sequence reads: CAWRAWGRAYNEQFF. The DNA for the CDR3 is TGTGCCTGGAGGGCCTGGGGGAGGGCCTACAATGAGCAGTTCTTC. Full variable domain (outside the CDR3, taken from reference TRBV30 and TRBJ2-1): SQTIHQWPATLVQPVGSPLSLECTVEGTSNPNLYWYRQAAGRGLQLLFYSVGIGQISSEVPQNLSASRPQDRQFILSSKKLLLSDSGFYLCAWRAWGRAYNEQFFGPGTRLTVL.

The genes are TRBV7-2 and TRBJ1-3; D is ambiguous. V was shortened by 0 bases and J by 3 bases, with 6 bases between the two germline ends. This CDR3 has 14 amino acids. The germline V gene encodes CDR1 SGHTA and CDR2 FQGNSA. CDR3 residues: CASSLAGSGNTIYF. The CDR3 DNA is TGTGCCAGCAGCTTAGCGGGGAGTGGAAACACCATATATTTT.

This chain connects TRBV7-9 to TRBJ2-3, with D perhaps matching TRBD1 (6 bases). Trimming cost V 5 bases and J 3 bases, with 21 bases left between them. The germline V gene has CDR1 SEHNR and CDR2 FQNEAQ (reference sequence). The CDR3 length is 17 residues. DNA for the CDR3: TGTGCCAGCAGCGACCGGGACACCCCCGGCGGAACAGATACGCAGTATTTT. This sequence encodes CASSDRDTPGGTDTQYF.

The CDR3 region has the DNA TGTGCCAGCACCGTGACAGGGCCCTACAATGAGCAGTTCTTC. This sequence encodes CASTVTGPYNEQFF. V usage is TRBV2 and J usage is TRBJ2-1, with 7 bases identical to TRBD1. Per germline, CDR1 SNHLY and CDR2 FYNNEI. The CDR3 totals 14 residues. With 7 bases clipped from V and 2 bases from J, the junction kept 5 bases outside the gene matches.

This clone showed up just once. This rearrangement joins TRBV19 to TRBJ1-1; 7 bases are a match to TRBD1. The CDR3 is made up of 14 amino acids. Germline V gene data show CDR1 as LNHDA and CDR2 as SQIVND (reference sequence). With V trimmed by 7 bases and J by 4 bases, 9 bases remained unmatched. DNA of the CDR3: TGTGCCAGTAAATCACAGGGGTTTGGCACTGAAGCTTTCTTT. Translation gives CASKSQGFGTEAFF. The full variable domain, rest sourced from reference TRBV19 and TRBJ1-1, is DGGITQSPKYLFRKEGQNVTLSCEQNLNHDAMYWYRQDPGQGLRLIYYSQIVNDFQKGDIAEGYSVSREKKESFPLTVTSAQKNPTAFYLCASKSQGFGTEAFFGQGTRLTVV.

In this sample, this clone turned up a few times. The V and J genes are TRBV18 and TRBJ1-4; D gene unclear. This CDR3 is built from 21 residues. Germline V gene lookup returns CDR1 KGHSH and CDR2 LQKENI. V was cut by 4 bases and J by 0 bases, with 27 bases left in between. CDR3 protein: CASSQLPRQSSPGATNEKLFF. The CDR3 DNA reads TGTGCCAGCTCACAATTACCTCGGCAGTCCTCGCCGGGAGCAACTAATGAAAAACTGTTTTTT.

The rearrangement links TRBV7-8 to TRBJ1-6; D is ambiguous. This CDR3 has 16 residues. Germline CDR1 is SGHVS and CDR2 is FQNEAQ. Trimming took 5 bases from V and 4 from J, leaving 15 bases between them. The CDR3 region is CASSPSVPIYNSPLHF. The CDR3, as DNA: TGTGCCAGCAGCCCGTCAGTCCCCATATATAATTCACCCCTCCACTTT.